Shown below are 25 T cell receptor beta chains from a single sample sequenced in a study of blood T cell repertoires in COVID-19. Sequencing used immunoSEQ multiplex PCR; TCRdb keeps in-frame clones, though not all of them. The data contain around 140,000 clones, about 87% of them singletons. Sequenced: peripheral blood. The receptor source for this set is a human donor in a cohort sampled during active COVID-19.

The V and J genes are TRBV3-1 (or the pseudogene TRBV3-2) and TRBJ2-3, with 7 bases matching TRBD2. The CDR3 sequence is 15 residues long. Germline loops: CDR1 LGHDT, CDR2 YNNKEL (reference sequence). Trimming at V came to 4 bases and at J to 4 bases, leaving 8 bases not matched to a gene. The CDR3, as DNA: TGTGCCAGCAGCCCCCGAGCGGGGAGGGCAGATACGCAGTATTTT. Translating gives CASSPRAGRADTQYF.

This clone was seen only once. This chain connects TRBV28 to TRBJ1-6; maybe TRBD1 (5 bases). CDR1 is MDHEN and CDR2 is SYDVKM in the germline V gene. Trimming stripped 0 bases from V and 0 bases from J, with 9 bases between. CDR3 length: 17 amino acids. The CDR3 loop is CASSLWGHSSYNSPLHF. In DNA, the CDR3 is TGTGCCAGCAGTTTATGGGGGCACAGCTCCTATAATTCACCCCTCCACTTT.

The rearrangement links TRBV28 to TRBJ2-7, with TRBD2 as a possible D gene (5 bases). V was trimmed by 10 bases and J by 4 bases, leaving 11 bases between them. Per the germline V gene, CDR1 is MDHEN and CDR2 is SYDVKM. This CDR3 has 11 amino acids. CDR3 sequence (DNA): TGTGCCACGACCAGGAGGTACGAGCAGTACTTC. This translates into CATTRRYEQYF. Using reference TRBV28 and TRBJ2-7 for the parts outside the CDR3, the full variable domain is DVKVTQSSRYLVKRTGEKVFLECVQDMDHENMFWYRQDPGLGLRLIYFSYDVKMKEKGDIPEGYSVSREKKERFSLILESASTNQTSMYLCATTRRYEQYFGPGTRLTVT.

In its sample, this clone was seen a few times. The chain is built from TRBV12-3 or TRBV12-4 and TRBJ1-5; D is unclear. The V end was cut by 1 base, the J end by 6 bases, with 7 bases between. The CDR3 has 13 residues. CDR3 region: CASSLELGQPQHF. DNA for the CDR3: TGTGCCAGCAGTTTAGAGCTTGGTCAGCCCCAGCATTTT.

This rearrangement joins TRBV4-3 to TRBJ2-3, with D possibly matching TRBD2 (6 bases). Germline V gene data show CDR1 as LGHNA and CDR2 as YSLEER. The length of the CDR3 is 15 residues. With 5 bases removed from V and 4 bases from J, the gap between germline ends came to 16 bases. CDR3 in amino acids: CASSALVRRADTQYF. In DNA, the CDR3 is TGCGCCAGCAGCGCCTTGGTGAGGAGGGCAGATACGCAGTATTTT.

This clone appeared once. V usage is TRBV15 and J usage is TRBJ1-5; TRBD1 agrees at 7 bases. Looked up from germline, CDR1 is LNHNV and CDR2 is YYDKDF (reference sequence). V was pared by 1 base and J by 7 bases, with 7 bases of the junction left unmatched. The CDR3 length is 15 residues. CDR3 coding DNA: TGTGCCACCAGCAGAGGAGGGGGCTCTGGGCAGCCCCAGCATTTT. It yields the protein CATSRGGGSGQPQHF.

This sequence joins TRBV5-1 and TRBJ1-2; D might be TRBD1 (5 bases). In germline, CDR1 is SGHRS, CDR2 YFSETQ. Trimming cost V 0 bases and J 4 bases, with 10 bases left between them. CDR3 length: 14 amino acids. This CDR3 is CASSLDRPLYGYTF. The CDR3 coding sequence is TGCGCCAGCAGCTTGGACAGGCCCCTCTATGGCTACACCTTC. The variable domain in full, with the rest retrieved from reference TRBV5-1 and TRBJ1-2, is KAGVTQTPRYLIKTRGQQVTLSCSPISGHRSVSWYQQTPGQGLQFLFEYFSETQRNKGNFPGRFSGRQFSNSRSEMNVSTLELGDSALYLCASSLDRPLYGYTFGSGTRLTVV.

The chain recombines TRBV7-8 with TRBJ2-1; 10 positions match TRBD2. Germline trimming cut 0 bases from V and 5 bases from J; bases unmatched to any gene: 4. CDR1 SGHVS and CDR2 FQNEAQ come from the germline V gene. CDR3 length equals 16 residues. The CDR3 coding sequence is TGTGCCAGCAGCTTAGCACTAGCGGGGACCGACAATGAGCAGTTCTTC. This encodes CASSLALAGTDNEQFF.

The chain employs TRBV5-4 and TRBJ2-2; perhaps TRBD1 as D (5 bases). The CDR3 extends over 15 amino acids. Trimming took off 0 bases at V and 3 bases at J, with 9 bases between the two ends. Looked up from germline, CDR1 is SGHNT and CDR2 is YYREEE (reference sequence). The CDR3 region has the DNA TGTGCCAGCAGCTTGGGGGGCTTGGACACCGGGGAGCTGTTTTTT. This encodes CASSLGGLDTGELFF.

The chain couples TRBV27 to TRBJ1-2; 7 bases line up with TRBD1. The V gene's germline CDR1 is MNHEY and CDR2 SMNVEV (reference sequence). The CDR3 covers 16 residues. The V segment lost 5 bases and the J segment 2 bases; nucleotides outside the gene matches: 11. In DNA, the CDR3 is TGTGCCAGCAGTCTTTATTACAGGGGTTGGAACTATGGCTACACCTTC. Protein product: CASSLYYRGWNYGYTF.

V and J are TRBV7-8 and TRBJ2-3, with 9 bases matching TRBD2. V lost 0 bases, J lost 3 bases, and 4 bases stayed unmatched. The CDR3 loop spans 16 amino acids. The germline gives CDR1 SGHVS, CDR2 FQNEAQ. The chain's CDR3 is CASSLAPSGVTDTQYF. CDR3 DNA: TGTGCCAGCAGCTTAGCGCCTAGCGGGGTAACAGATACGCAGTATTTT.

J is TRBJ2-5 and V is TRBV7-3; 7 nucleotides match TRBD1. Germline V gene data show CDR1 as SGHTA and CDR2 as FQGTGA. CDR3 size: 13 residues. The V segment lost 5 bases and the J segment 5 bases; nucleotides outside the gene matches: 5. The CDR3 region has the DNA TGTGCCAGCAGCCGGGGACAGTTGGAGACCCAGTACTTC. This gives the protein CASSRGQLETQYF.

This chain connects TRBV19 to TRBJ2-3, with 9 positions matching TRBD1. This CDR3 spans 14 amino acids. The V segment lost 6 bases and the J segment 1 base; nucleotides outside the gene matches: 2. Germline V lookup: CDR1 LNHDA, CDR2 SQIVND (reference sequence). This CDR3 reads CASRRQGGTDTQYF. CDR3 sequence (DNA): TGTGCCAGTAGGAGACAGGGGGGCACAGATACGCAGTATTTT.

The sample holds one count of this clone. The genes are TRBV2 and TRBJ1-2; 7 positions match TRBD1. The germline CDR1 and CDR2 sequences are SNHLY and FYNNEI. The CDR3 spans 14 residues. The V gene end was trimmed by 1 base and the J gene end by 4 bases; junction bases not matched to a gene: 3. The CDR3 loop reads CASSEDRGFYGYTF. The CDR3 DNA reads TGTGCCAGCAGTGAAGACAGGGGCTTCTATGGCTACACCTTC.

The chain combines TRBV5-1 with TRBJ1-4; 7 bases fit TRBD1. V was pared by 0 bases and J by 10 bases, with 12 bases of the junction left unmatched. CDR3 length: 16 residues. Germline V gives CDR1 SGHRS, CDR2 YFSETQ. CDR3 in amino acids: CASSLEPLGTVGKLFF. The CDR3, as DNA: TGCGCCAGCAGCTTGGAGCCTCTCGGGACAGTGGGAAAACTGTTTTTT.

In the case of this clone: Other DNA sequences within the sample encode an identical CDR3. The chain carries TRBV19 and TRBJ1-2, with D maybe TRBD1 (5 bases). The CDR3 sequence is 14 residues long. V shed 3 bases and J shed 5 bases, with 13 bases lying between them. Germline CDR1 and CDR2: LNHDA and SQIVND (reference sequence). The CDR3 DNA reads as TGTGCCAGTAGTATTCAGGGTATAGGGTATGGCTACACCTTC. It translates to CASSIQGIGYGYTF.

This clone has a handful of counts. The genes are TRBV5-6 and TRBJ2-7, with no clear D. Looked up from germline, CDR1 is SGHDT and CDR2 is YYEEEE. The CDR3 loop spans 14 amino acids. V was trimmed by 1 base and J by 2 bases, leaving 10 bases between them. CDR3 residues: CASSLTWAPYEQYF. CDR3 sequence (DNA): TGTGCCAGCAGCTTGACTTGGGCCCCCTACGAGCAGTACTTC.

The genes are TRBV10-3 and TRBJ1-5; tentative D call: TRBD1 (5 bases). The CDR3 is made up of 15 amino acids. Germline values: CDR1 ENHRY, CDR2 SYGVKD. V was trimmed by 4 bases and J by 1 base, leaving 11 bases between them. CDR3 DNA: TGTGCCATCAGTGGGGGCCAGGGCAGCAATCAGCCCCAGCATTTT. Amino acids: CAISGGQGSNQPQHF.

The CDR3 loop is CASSYGGGWTEAFF. CDR3 nucleotide sequence: TGTGCCAGCAGTTACGGTGGGGGGTGGACTGAAGCTTTCTTT. The V call is TRBV6-5, the J call TRBJ1-1; TRBD1 is a possible D gene (5 bases). The CDR3 runs 14 residues. Germline CDR1 MNHEY, CDR2 SVGAGI. V lost 2 bases and J lost 5, with 12 bases in between.

The rearrangement uses TRBV18 and TRBJ2-7, with 9 bases lining up with TRBD1. The V gene's germline CDR1 is KGHSH and CDR2 LQKENI. The CDR3 extends over 14 amino acids. J was trimmed by 4 bases and V by 6 bases; bases with no gene match: 7. The DNA for the CDR3 is TGTGCCAGCTCGGTAGGGACAGGGTATTACGAGCAGTACTTC. It yields the protein CASSVGTGYYEQYF.

This chain joins TRBV7-2 and TRBJ1-5, with 8 bases fitting TRBD1. After removal of 7 bases from V and 4 bases from J, the junction contained 15 bases not matched to a gene. The CDR3 runs 17 residues. Germline V gene data show CDR1 as SGHTA and CDR2 as FQGNSA. In nucleotides, the CDR3 is TGTGCCAGCACCTTTGGGGTGGGCGACAGGGGTAATCAGCCCCAGCATTTT. This translates into CASTFGVGDRGNQPQHF.

The chain carries TRBV4-3 and TRBJ1-2, with D uncertain. Germline V gives CDR1 LGHNA, CDR2 YSLEER. Trimming removed 0 bases at V and 0 bases at J, with 17 bases between. This CDR3 is 18 amino acids long. The CDR3 is CASSQDLRAGGSNYGYTF. The CDR3 DNA is TGCGCCAGCAGCCAAGATCTAAGGGCGGGAGGCTCTAACTATGGCTACACCTTC.

V is TRBV21-1 and J is TRBJ2-1; the table names TRBD1, a call not compared with the DNA. TRBV21-1 is classified as a pseudogene. The length of the CDR3 is 14 residues. The CDR3 bases are TGTGCCAGCAGCAAGACCTCCACAGACAATGAGCAGTTCTTC. Translated, it gives CASSKTSTDNEQFF.

The chain employs TRBV5-1 and TRBJ2-1; TRBD2 aligns across 7 bases. J gave up 0 bases and V 0 bases, and 3 bases lay outside the gene matches. Germline V CDR1 and CDR2: SGHRS, YFSETQ. The CDR3 totals 16 residues. The CDR3 DNA reads as TGCGCCAGCAGCTTGGTGGCGGGGGTCTCCTACAATGAGCAGTTCTTC. This sequence encodes CASSLVAGVSYNEQFF.

The chain employs TRBV5-1 and TRBJ1-2; D remains ambiguous. CDR1 and CDR2 (germline): SGHRS, YFSETQ. The CDR3 length is 14 residues. V was shortened by 2 bases and J by 0 bases, with 8 bases between the two germline ends. The CDR3 region is CASSFEDSNYGYTF. The CDR3 DNA follows: TGCGCCAGCAGCTTTGAGGATTCTAACTATGGCTACACCTTC.